This note documents a single T cell receptor (beta chain) sequence. Profiling relied on immunoSEQ multiplex PCR, and the TCRdb table lists in-frame clones only, not all of them. Of 56,000 or so clones detected, 90% appear once; the ten largest clones hold less than 2.5%. The germline CDR1 and CDR2 sequences are SGHVS and FNYEAQ. This CDR3 comprises 13 residues. Trimming at V came to 5 bases and at J to 4 bases, leaving 2 bases not matched to a gene. This entry belongs to a study of T cell changes during pregnancy in multiple sclerosis. The sequencing here drew on peripheral blood, taken in the first trimester of pregnancy. This clonotype was sampled from a female donor in good health, enrolled as a control in a pregnancy study. V usage is TRBV7-6 and J usage is TRBJ1-1, with 9 bases matching TRBD1. As DNA, the CDR3 is TGTGCCAGCAGCGAGGGACAGGGCACTGAAGCTTTCTTT. Its protein product is CASSEGQGTEAFF.